These 15 T cell receptor beta chains share one sample of origin, sequenced in a study of T cells after yellow fever vaccination. TCRdb ran MiXCR on the 5' RACE reads and lists one entry per CDR3 protein. The sample carries roughly 250,000 distinct CDR3 sequences, 13% recorded once. The sample was CD4+ T cells sorted from PBMCs, taken 45 days after the yellow fever booster vaccination. The receptors were gathered from a man younger than 40 who received the YFV17D yellow fever vaccine.

This clonotype was seen a handful of times. The chain is built from TRBV12-3 or TRBV12-4 and TRBJ1-5; tentative D call: TRBD1 (5 bases). The V end lost 6 bases, the J end lost 5 bases, and 8 bases lay between the germline ends. This CDR3 has 12 residues. Here the CDR3 DNA reads TGTGCCAGCAGGACAGTTCATCAGCCCCAGCATTTT. Translated, it gives CASRTVHQPQHF.

The rearrangement joins TRBV7-3 to TRBJ2-5; D may be TRBD2 (5 bases). CDR3 length equals 16 residues. Deletions cut 2 bases from V and 4 bases from J, with 17 bases between. Per the germline V gene, CDR1 is SGHTA and CDR2 is FQGTGA. The CDR3 spells CASSLSFGKGGETQYF. The CDR3 nucleotides are TGTGCCAGCAGCTTATCGTTCGGGAAGGGCGGAGAGACCCAGTACTTC.

Only a few counts were recorded for this clonotype. This chain links TRBV7-8 with TRBJ1-1; 10 bases map to TRBD1. This CDR3 region has 15 residues. Germline assignment: CDR1 SGHVS and CDR2 FQNEAQ. V lost 5 bases and J lost 6; bases outside the gene matches: 9. CDR3 coding DNA: TGTGCCAGCAGCCACCGGGACAGGGGCGACCCTGAAGCTTTCTTT. Translation: CASSHRDRGDPEAFF.

The gene calls are TRBV7-2 and TRBJ2-6; 9 positions match TRBD1. Losses at the gene ends were 9 bases for V and 0 bases for J; bases not matched to a gene: 6. This CDR3 spans 16 amino acids. Germline CDR1 is SGHTA and CDR2 is FQGNSA. CDR3 DNA sequence: TGTGCCAGACGCGAGGGACAGGGCTCTGGGGCCAACGTCCTGACTTTC. This translates into CARREGQGSGANVLTF.

This clonotype was seen only a few times. The chain joins TRBV4-3 to TRBJ2-1; D is ambiguous. Germline V gene data show CDR1 as LGHNA and CDR2 as YSLEER. This CDR3 contains 13 residues. Trimming cost V 0 bases and J 8 bases, with 8 bases left between them. DNA of the CDR3: TGCGCCAGCAGCCAAGATAACCAGGATGAGCAGTTCTTC. Residues: CASSQDNQDEQFF.

The table lists this clonotype with many counts. The chain couples TRBV20-1 to TRBJ1-5; the D is unclear. The CDR3 runs 15 residues. Germline CDR1 is DFQATT and CDR2 is SNEGSKA (reference sequence). Between the trimmed V and J ends, which lost 1 base and 5 bases, there was a span of 15 bases. The CDR3 here is CSARVSPMGHQPQHF. The CDR3, as DNA: TGCAGTGCTAGAGTTAGCCCAATGGGCCATCAGCCCCAGCATTTT.

The table lists this clonotype with a few counts. The chain joins TRBV7-7 to TRBJ2-5, with D tentatively TRBD1 (6 bases). V was cut by 1 base and J by 7 bases, with 13 bases left in between. The CDR3 loop spans 14 amino acids. The germline V gene has CDR1 SSHAT and CDR2 FNYEAQ (reference sequence). The CDR3, as DNA: TGTGCCAGCAGCTTAGAAGGGGGATCGGGGACCCAGTACTTC. This encodes CASSLEGGSGTQYF.

This chain uses TRBV20-1 with TRBJ2-5, with 7 positions matching TRBD1. The junction had 1 base not matched to a gene; V was cut back by 1 base and J by 8 bases. In germline, CDR1 is DFQATT, CDR2 SNEGSKA (reference sequence). The CDR3 has 11 amino acids. CDR3 DNA sequence: TGCAGTGCTAGAGGACAGGGAACCCAGTACTTC. Its translation is CSARGQGTQYF.

V is TRBV28 and J is TRBJ2-1; TRBD1 aligns across 9 bases. From germline, CDR1 is MDHEN and CDR2 SYDVKM. The junction had 4 bases not matched to a gene; V was cut back by 6 bases and J by 1 base. The CDR3 sequence is 15 residues long. The CDR3 bases are TGTGCCAGCAGAGGACAGGGGCAGTCCTACAATGAGCAGTTCTTC. This translates into CASRGQGQSYNEQFF. Combining the CDR3 with reference TRBV28 and TRBJ2-1 gives the whole variable domain DVKVTQSSRYLVKRTGEKVFLECVQDMDHENMFWYRQDPGLGLRLIYFSYDVKMKEKGDIPEGYSVSREKKERFSLILESASTNQTSMYLCASRGQGQSYNEQFFGPGTRLTVL.

This clonotype was counted a few times. The gene calls are TRBV12-3 or TRBV12-4 and TRBJ1-2; no firm D call. The CDR3 length is 13 residues. Deletions cut 6 bases from V and 6 bases from J, with 14 bases between. The CDR3 DNA sequence: TGTGCCAGCAGCTACAGACACGGTGATGGCTACACCTTC. Protein: CASSYRHGDGYTF.

The CDR3 nucleotides are TGTGCCAGCTCACCGAGACAGGGGGTCCCAGATACGCAGTATTTT. Translation: CASSPRQGVPDTQYF. This chain uses TRBV18 with TRBJ2-3; 9 bases fit TRBD1. The germline V gene encodes CDR1 KGHSH and CDR2 LQKENI. This CDR3 is 15 amino acids long. V shed 3 bases, J shed 4 bases, and the junction held 5 bases outside the gene matches. Drawing the rest from reference TRBV18 and TRBJ2-3, the complete variable domain is NAGVMQNPRHLVRRRGQEARLRCSPMKGHSHVYWYRQLPEEGLKFMVYLQKENIIDESGMPKERFSAEFPKEGPSILRIQQVVRGDSAAYFCASSPRQGVPDTQYFGPGTRLTVL.

The CDR3 here is CASSQNEGGYEQYF. The CDR3 nucleotides are TGTGCCAGCAGCCAAAACGAGGGCGGGTACGAGCAGTACTTC. V is TRBV3-1 and J is TRBJ2-7, with TRBD2 as a possible D gene (5 bases). Germline CDR1 reads LGHDT; CDR2 reads YNNKEL (reference sequence). This CDR3 has 14 residues. V lost 2 bases, J lost 4 bases, and 12 bases lay in between.

This clonotype was recorded many times. This chain connects TRBV25-1 to TRBJ2-2, with D hard to call. CDR1 is MGHDK, CDR2 SYGVNS, per germline. V lost 4 bases, J lost 5 bases, and 11 bases lay in between. The CDR3 sequence is 14 residues long. CDR3 in DNA: TGTGCCAGCAGTGTTGAAGGCCTGACCGGGGAGCTGTTTTTT. Protein sequence: CASSVEGLTGELFF. Full variable domain (outside the CDR3, taken from reference TRBV25-1 and TRBJ2-2): EADIYQTPRYLVIGTGKKITLECSQTMGHDKMYWYQQDPGMELHLIHYSYGVNSTEKGDLSSESTVSRIRTEHFPLTLESARPSHTSQYLCASSVEGLTGELFFGEGSRLTVL.

The V gene is TRBV20-1, the J gene TRBJ2-2, with D tentatively TRBD1 (5 bases). Trimming took off 0 bases at V and 5 bases at J, with 13 bases between the two ends. The CDR3 sequence is 15 residues long. Germline-derived CDR1 and CDR2 are DFQATT and SNEGSKA (reference sequence). CDR3 residues: CSARDKGIETGELFF. CDR3 bases: TGCAGTGCTAGAGATAAGGGGATTGAGACCGGGGAGCTGTTTTTT.

A few counts support this clonotype. The V call is TRBV20-1, the J call TRBJ2-3; D is unresolved. Germline V CDR1 and CDR2: DFQATT, SNEGSKA (reference sequence). The CDR3 is made up of 13 amino acids. V was pared by 5 bases and J by 6 bases, with 15 bases between. CDR3 in DNA: TGCAGTGCTCCCAAGATAGTTCAGGATACGCAGTATTTT. The encoded protein is CSAPKIVQDTQYF.